The next 3 T cell receptor beta chains were all read from a single sample in a study of spatial heterogeneity in lung cancer. General study findings and limits: In tumors, expanded intratumoral alpha and beta TCR counts tracked mutation counts.

Time point defined: sample taken at primary tumor resection. Via MiXCR, TCRdb re-called the 5' RACE reads, giving one row per CDR3 protein. Found here are several thousand distinct CDR3 sequences, 15% of them singletons; the top ten hold 20% to 25%. No cognate antigen is known for these TCRs. The material was lung tumor tissue, obtained at surgery. The receptors come from a female donor with early-stage non-small cell lung cancer.

The sample holds many counts of this clonotype. The size of this beta chain means little, since it is a stray read in a library made for alpha chains. The chain couples TRBV5-1 to TRBJ1-1; 10 bases line up with TRBD1. CDR3 length equals 16 residues. CDR1 and CDR2 from the germline V gene are SGHRS and YFSETQ. Germline trimming cut 2 bases from V and 5 bases from J; bases unmatched to any gene: 9. The CDR3 loop reads CASSLPGTGVVTEAFF. In DNA form, the CDR3 reads TGCGCCAGCAGCTTACCCGGGACAGGGGTGGTGACTGAAGCTTTCTTT. Supplemented by reference TRBV5-1 and TRBJ1-1, the full variable domain reads KAGVTQTPRYLIKTRGQQVTLSCSPISGHRSVSWYQQTPGQGLQFLFEYFSETQRNKGNFPGRFSGRQFSNSRSEMNVSTLELGDSALYLCASSLPGTGVVTEAFFGQGTRLTVV.

By share, this clonotype counts as medium-sized (0.01 to 0.1%). Being off target in a library aimed at alpha chains, this beta chain has a size of little meaning. In DNA, the CDR3 is TGCAGTGCCCGACCTCCGGATCAAAGACTATACGAGCAGTACTTC. Translating it yields CSARPPDQRLYEQYF. The chain carries TRBV20-1 and TRBJ2-7; D may be TRBD2 (5 bases). CDR1 DFQATT and CDR2 SNEGSKA come from the germline V gene (reference sequence). This CDR3 has 15 amino acids. V shed 6 bases and J shed 4 bases, with 22 bases lying between them.

The table lists this clonotype with many counts. Little can be read into the size of this beta chain, an off-target read in a library designed for alpha chains. The chain employs TRBV14 and TRBJ2-1; D gene ambiguous. CDR1 SGHDN and CDR2 FVKESK come from the germline V gene. Trimming took 4 bases from V and 4 from J, leaving 8 bases between them. The CDR3 runs to 13 residues. CDR3 DNA sequence: TGTGCCAGCAGCCTCGACACATACAATGAGCAGTTCTTC. It translates to CASSLDTYNEQFF.